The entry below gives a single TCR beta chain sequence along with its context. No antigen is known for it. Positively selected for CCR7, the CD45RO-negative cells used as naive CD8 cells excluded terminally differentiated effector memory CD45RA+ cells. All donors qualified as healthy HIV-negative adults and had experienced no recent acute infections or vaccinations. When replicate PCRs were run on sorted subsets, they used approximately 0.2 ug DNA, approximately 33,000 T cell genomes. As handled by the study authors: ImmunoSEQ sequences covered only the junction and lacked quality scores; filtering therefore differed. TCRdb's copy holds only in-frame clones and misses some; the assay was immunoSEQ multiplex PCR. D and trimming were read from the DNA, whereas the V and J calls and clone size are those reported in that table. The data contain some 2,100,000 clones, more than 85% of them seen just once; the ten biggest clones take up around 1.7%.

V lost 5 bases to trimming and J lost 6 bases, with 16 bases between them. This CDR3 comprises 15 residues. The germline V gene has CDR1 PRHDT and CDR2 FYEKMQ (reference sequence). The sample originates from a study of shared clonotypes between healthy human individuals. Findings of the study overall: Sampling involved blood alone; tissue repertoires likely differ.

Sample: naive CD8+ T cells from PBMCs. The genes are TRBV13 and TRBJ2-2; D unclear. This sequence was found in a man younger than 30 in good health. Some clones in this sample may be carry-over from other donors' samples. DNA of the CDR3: TGTGCCAGCAGCCCAGGCAGTTATCTCTCCGGGGAGCTGTTTTTT. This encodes CASSPGSYLSGELFF.